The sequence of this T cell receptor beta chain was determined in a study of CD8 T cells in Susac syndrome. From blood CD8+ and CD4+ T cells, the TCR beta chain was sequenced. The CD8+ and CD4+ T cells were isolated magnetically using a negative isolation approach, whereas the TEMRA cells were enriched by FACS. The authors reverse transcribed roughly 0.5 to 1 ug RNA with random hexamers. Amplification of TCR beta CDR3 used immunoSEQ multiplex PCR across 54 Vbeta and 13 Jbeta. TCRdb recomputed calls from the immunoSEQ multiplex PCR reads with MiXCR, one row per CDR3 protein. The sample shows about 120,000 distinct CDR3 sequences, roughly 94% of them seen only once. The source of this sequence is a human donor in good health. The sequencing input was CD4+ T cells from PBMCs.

The CDR3 region is CASSGTAGNTIYF. The CDR3 bases are TGTGCCAGCTCCGGGACTGCTGGAAACACCATATATTTT. The chain is built from TRBV7-2 and TRBJ1-3, with D maybe TRBD1 (5 bases). Germline V CDR1 and CDR2: SGHTA, FQGNSA. Trimming removed 8 bases from V and 2 bases from J, with 10 bases in between. The CDR3 covers 13 residues. Full variable domain (outside the CDR3, taken from reference TRBV7-2 and TRBJ1-3): GAGVSQSPSNKVTEKGKDVELRCDPISGHTALYWYRQSLGQGLEFLIYFQGNSAPDKSGLPSDRFSAERTGGSVSTLTIQRTQQEDSAVYLCASSGTAGNTIYFGEGSWLTVV.